This TCR beta chain was captured by sequencing in a study of blood T cells in healthy people across ages. A second roughly 6 to 12 cycle PCR used barcoded and J-beta primers. TCRdb processed the 5' RACE reads anew with MiXCR; each CDR3 protein has one entry. This repertoire shows about 830,000 distinct CDR3 sequences, less than 80% found once; its top ten account for about a quarter. Looked up from germline, CDR1 is MNHNY and CDR2 is SVGAGI (reference sequence). CDR3 length equals 15 residues. The junction had 11 bases not matched to a gene; V was cut back by 7 bases and J by 6 bases. The sequence was collected from a man aged 30 to 45 in good health. This chain links TRBV6-6 with TRBJ2-1, with 8 positions matching TRBD1. The sequenced sample consisted of blood. The CDR3 region has the DNA TGTGCCAGCAATTCGGCGGGACAGGAGGGCAATGAGCAGTTCTTC. It is translated as CASNSAGQEGNEQFF.